Presented here are 30 T cell receptor beta chains from one specimen sequenced in a study of blood T cell repertoires in COVID-19. TCRdb's table, derived via immunoSEQ multiplex PCR, lists solely in-frame clones and lacks some. The sample shows approximately 250,000 clones, more than 70% of them seen only once. Input material: PBMCs or T cells enriched from blood (not recorded which). The source of these receptors is a middle-aged woman with acute COVID-19.

The rearrangement uses TRBV5-1 and TRBJ1-3; D is unclear. Germline V gene lookup returns CDR1 SGHRS and CDR2 YFSETQ. The V end lost 0 bases, the J end lost 6 bases, and 4 bases lay between the germline ends. This CDR3 has 12 residues. Here the CDR3 DNA reads TGCGCCAGCAGCTTGGACTTAAACACCATATATTTT. This gives the protein CASSLDLNTIYF.

This clone was seen just once. The chain joins TRBV7-9 to TRBJ2-2, with 11 bases matching TRBD1. J was trimmed by 7 bases and V by 6 bases; bases with no gene match: 10. The CDR3 runs to 16 residues. Looked up from germline, CDR1 is SEHNR and CDR2 is FQNEAQ (reference sequence). As DNA, the CDR3 is TGTGCCAGCAGTCACTGGACAGGGGGCGCAGACGGGGAGCTGTTTTTT. Its protein is CASSHWTGGADGELFF.

The gene calls are TRBV5-1 and TRBJ2-7, with TRBD1 identical over 11 bases. CDR3 length: 15 residues. Germline CDR1 and CDR2: SGHRS and YFSETQ. The trim removed 0 bases at V and 6 bases at J, leaving 5 bases unmatched. CDR3 sequence (DNA): TGCGCCAGCAGCTTGGAAGGACAGGGGGCTTCCGAGCAGTACTTC. Translating gives CASSLEGQGASEQYF.

This clone was counted between two and nine times. This sequence joins TRBV7-2 and TRBJ2-2; 11 bases agree with TRBD2. Germline lookup yields CDR1 SGHTA and CDR2 FQGNSA. The CDR3 loop spans 15 amino acids. V was pared by 4 bases and J by 6 bases, with 4 bases of the junction left unmatched. The CDR3 sequence: CASSSLAGGPGELFF. The DNA for the CDR3 is TGTGCCAGCAGCTCTCTAGCGGGGGGCCCCGGGGAGCTGTTTTTT. The full variable domain, rest sourced from reference TRBV7-2 and TRBJ2-2, is GAGVSQSPSNKVTEKGKDVELRCDPISGHTALYWYRQSLGQGLEFLIYFQGNSAPDKSGLPSDRFSAERTGGSVSTLTIQRTQQEDSAVYLCASSSLAGGPGELFFGEGSRLTVL.

The chain combines TRBV11-2 with TRBJ1-1; 11 bases are a match to TRBD1. V lost 4 bases, J lost 0 bases, and 4 bases stayed unmatched. Germline V gene data show CDR1 as SGHAT and CDR2 as FQNNGV. The CDR3 is 16 residues long. Written as DNA, the CDR3 is TGTGCCAGCAGCTCGGACAGGGGGCCCATGAACACTGAAGCTTTCTTT. It specifies CASSSDRGPMNTEAFF. Together with reference TRBV11-2 and TRBJ1-1, the CDR3 gives the full variable domain: EAGVAQSPRYKIIEKRQSVAFWCNPISGHATLYWYQQILGQGPKLLIQFQNNGVVDDSQLPKDRFSAERLKGVDSTLKIQPAKLEDSAVYLCASSSDRGPMNTEAFFGQGTRLTVV.

This chain joins TRBV9 and TRBJ2-1; 8 bases fit TRBD1. Trimming cost V 4 bases and J 3 bases; bases outside gene matches: 6. Germline loops: CDR1 SGDLS, CDR2 YYNGEE. CDR3 size: 15 residues. In DNA, the CDR3 is TGTGCCAGCAGCCCCCGGACAGGGAACTACAATGAGCAGTTCTTC. Encoded protein: CASSPRTGNYNEQFF.

DNA for the CDR3: TGCGCCAGCAGCCAGAGAGCCGCGGGGGTGACAGATACGCAGTATTTT. It translates to CASSQRAAGVTDTQYF. The J gene is TRBJ2-3, the V gene TRBV4-1; 7 bases are a match to TRBD2. The CDR3 runs 16 residues. The V segment lost 3 bases and the J segment 3 bases; nucleotides outside the gene matches: 9. Germline V gene data show CDR1 as MGHRA and CDR2 as YSYEKL.

This chain links TRBV27 with TRBJ1-1; tentative D call: TRBD1 (5 bases). Trimming removed 5 bases from V and 2 bases from J, with 12 bases in between. CDR3 length: 14 residues. CDR1 is MNHEY and CDR2 is SMNVEV in the germline V gene (reference sequence). The CDR3 here is CASSALQVNTEAFF. The CDR3, as DNA: TGTGCCAGCAGTGCCTTACAGGTAAACACTGAAGCTTTCTTT.

This chain connects TRBV16 to TRBJ1-2; D might be TRBD1 (5 bases). The germline V gene encodes CDR1 KGHSY and CDR2 FQNENV. V lost 4 bases to trimming and J lost 2 bases, with 17 bases between them. CDR3 length equals 16 residues. The chain's CDR3 is CASSPFLGGENYGYTF. CDR3 nucleotide sequence: TGTGCCAGCAGCCCCTTTCTGGGAGGGGAGAACTATGGCTACACCTTC.

The chain carries TRBV12-5 and TRBJ1-1, with D possibly TRBD1 on 5 matching bases. The V end was cut by 2 bases, the J end by 4 bases, with 20 bases between. Germline CDR1 LGHNT, CDR2 FRNRAP. The CDR3 sequence is 17 residues long. The CDR3: CASGLSSGVGGGTEAFF. The CDR3 DNA reads TGTGCTAGTGGTTTGTCATCCGGGGTGGGCGGGGGCACTGAAGCTTTCTTT. Supplemented by reference TRBV12-5 and TRBJ1-1, the full variable domain reads DARVTQTPRHKVTEMGQEVTMRCQPILGHNTVFWYRQTMMQGLELLAYFRNRAPLDDSGMPKDRFSAEMPDATLATLKIQPSEPRDSAVYFCASGLSSGVGGGTEAFFGQGTRLTVV.

This chain links TRBV3-1 (or the pseudogene TRBV3-2) with TRBJ2-4; a weak D match, TRBD2 (6 bases). CDR1 is LGHDT, CDR2 YNNKEL, per germline (reference sequence). V dropped 4 bases and J dropped 8 bases, with 21 bases sitting between them. CDR3 length equals 16 residues. CDR3 region: CASSPSRGSGLDIQYF. CDR3 nucleotides: TGTGCCAGCAGCCCCTCGCGGGGTTCAGGGTTGGACATTCAGTACTTC.

The rearrangement joins TRBV9 to TRBJ2-2; 9 nucleotides agree with TRBD1. Germline loops: CDR1 SGDLS, CDR2 YYNGEE. This CDR3 contains 16 residues. Losses at the gene ends were 4 bases for V and 5 bases for J; bases not matched to a gene: 9. CDR3 in amino acids: CASSQQGQGLTGELFF. The DNA of the CDR3 is TGTGCCAGCAGCCAGCAGGGACAGGGATTGACCGGGGAGCTGTTTTTT.

The V and J genes are TRBV6-1 and TRBJ1-1; D not certain. This CDR3 contains 15 residues. Germline assignment: CDR1 MNHNS and CDR2 SASEGT. V dropped 1 base and J dropped 0 bases, with 9 bases sitting between them. The CDR3 sequence is CASSEEGGLNTEAFF. CDR3 DNA sequence: TGTGCCAGCAGTGAAGAGGGAGGGCTGAACACTGAAGCTTTCTTT.

The chain is built from TRBV2 and TRBJ1-2; D uncertain. The germline gives CDR1 SNHLY, CDR2 FYNNEI. Between the trimmed V and J ends, which lost 1 base and 4 bases, there was a span of 7 bases. The CDR3 spans 13 residues. CDR3 amino acids: CASSEGASYGYTF. CDR3 sequence (DNA): TGTGCCAGCAGTGAAGGGGCCAGCTATGGCTACACCTTC. Based on the CDR3 plus reference TRBV2 and TRBJ1-2, the full variable domain is EPEVTQTPSHQVTQMGQEVILRCVPISNHLYFYWYRQILGQKVEFLVSFYNNEISEKSEIFDDQFSVERPDGSNFTLKIRSTKLEDSAMYFCASSEGASYGYTFGSGTRLTVV.

The chain couples TRBV14 to TRBJ2-5, with no clear D. Germline lookup yields CDR1 SGHDN and CDR2 FVKESK. CDR3 length: 13 amino acids. The V gene lost 1 base and the J gene lost 7 bases, with 10 bases spanning the gap. In DNA form, the CDR3 reads TGTGCCAGCAGCCAAGGGGCAATGAGGACCCAGTACTTC. Protein sequence: CASSQGAMRTQYF.

V is TRBV9 and J is TRBJ2-1, with TRBD2 matching 12 bases. The V and J ends lost 5 bases and 6 bases, in that order; junction bases with no gene match: 9. Germline assignment: CDR1 SGDLS and CDR2 YYNGEE. CDR3 length: 16 amino acids. CDR3 sequence reads: CASSLASGGAINEQFF. In DNA form, the CDR3 reads TGTGCCAGCAGTTTGGCTAGCGGGGGGGCAATCAATGAGCAGTTCTTC.

The chain recombines TRBV7-2 with TRBJ1-4; 7 nucleotides agree with TRBD1. Germline CDR1 is SGHTA and CDR2 is FQGNSA. V gave up 7 bases and J gave up 7 bases; unmatched junction bases: 12. There are 15 residues in the CDR3. The CDR3 here is CASTRIRQGGEKLFF. The DNA of the CDR3 is TGTGCCAGCACCCGTATAAGGCAGGGGGGTGAAAAACTGTTTTTT. The full variable domain, in which reference TRBV7-2 and TRBJ1-4 provide the parts outside the CDR3, is GAGVSQSPSNKVTEKGKDVELRCDPISGHTALYWYRQSLGQGLEFLIYFQGNSAPDKSGLPSDRFSAERTGGSVSTLTIQRTQQEDSAVYLCASTRIRQGGEKLFFGSGTQLSVL.

This chain links TRBV10-3 with TRBJ1-1; possible D gene TRBD1, 6 bases. CDR1 is ENHRY, CDR2 SYGVKD, per germline. V was clipped by 7 bases and J by 11 bases, with 14 bases between them. CDR3 length: 11 residues. The CDR3 sequence: CAIKQGSSAFF. The CDR3 DNA reads TGTGCCATCAAACAGGGATCATCCGCTTTCTTT.

The chain recombines TRBV5-5 with TRBJ2-7, with 8 bases aligning to TRBD2. The CDR3 sequence is 16 residues long. Germline loops: CDR1 SGHKS, CDR2 YYEKEE (reference sequence). The V gene end was trimmed by 3 bases and the J gene end by 2 bases; junction bases not matched to a gene: 10. CDR3 in DNA: TGTGCCAGCAGCTCCGACACTGGACTAGCAACCTACGAGCAGTACTTC. Its translation: CASSSDTGLATYEQYF.

The CDR3 coding sequence is TGTGCCTGGAGCAAACAGGGGCCCACTGAAGCTTTCTTT. Amino acid sequence: CAWSKQGPTEAFF. The rearrangement joins TRBV30 to TRBJ1-1, with 7 bases identical to TRBD1. Germline V CDR1 and CDR2: GTSNPN, SVGIG (reference sequence). Trimming cost V 3 bases and J 4 bases; bases outside gene matches: 5. The CDR3 is made up of 13 amino acids.

The chain has TRBV7-2 and TRBJ2-1, with 8 bases lining up with TRBD1. This CDR3 has 12 residues. Germline V gene data show CDR1 as SGHTA and CDR2 as FQGNSA. J was trimmed by 13 bases and V by 1 base; bases with no gene match: 3. The CDR3 loop is CASSLVGQAQFF. CDR3 nucleotides: TGTGCCAGCAGCTTAGTGGGACAGGCTCAGTTCTTC.

The chain links TRBV5-4 to TRBJ2-2; 10 positions match TRBD2. The junction had 4 bases not matched to a gene; V was cut back by 4 bases and J by 4 bases. Germline V CDR1 and CDR2: SGHNT, YYREEE (reference sequence). The CDR3 is 15 residues long. In DNA, the CDR3 is TGTGCCAGCAGCCTGGGACTAGCGAGCACCGGGGAGCTGTTTTTT. As protein: CASSLGLASTGELFF.

The genes are TRBV29-1 and TRBJ2-7; D is possibly TRBD2 (6 bases). Germline CDR1 reads SQVTM; CDR2 reads ANQGSEA. Trimming stripped 6 bases from V and 0 bases from J, with 12 bases between. The CDR3 length is 13 residues. CDR3 nucleotide sequence: TGCAGCGTCTTGGCGGGGCCCTCCTACGAGCAGTACGTC. Protein: CSVLAGPSYEQYV.

The chain couples TRBV21-1 to TRBJ1-6; no check of the table's D call, TRBD1, against the DNA was made. TRBV21-1 is assigned pseudogene status. The CDR3 runs to 14 residues. CDR3 region: CASIRGAYNSPLHF. CDR3 nucleotides: TGTGCCAGCATCAGGGGGGCCTATAATTCACCCCTCCACTTT.

The V call is TRBV19, the J call TRBJ1-2, with TRBD1 identical over 8 bases. Germline CDR1 and CDR2: LNHDA and SQIVND (reference sequence). This CDR3 has 18 residues. V lost 7 bases and J lost 10; bases outside the gene matches: 26. In nucleotides, the CDR3 is TGTGCCAGTATACCGGCTCCGGGACAGGCGGGGAATATACGTGTCTACACCTTC. It is translated as CASIPAPGQAGNIRVYTF.

The chain has TRBV20-1 and TRBJ2-1, with D perhaps matching TRBD2 (5 bases). CDR3 length: 11 residues. V was cut by 2 bases and J by 9 bases, with 8 bases left in between. Germline CDR1 reads DFQATT; CDR2 reads SNEGSKA (reference sequence). The CDR3 loop is CSARSGPEQFF. The CDR3 DNA sequence: TGCAGTGCTAGAAGCGGTCCTGAGCAGTTCTTC.

The rearrangement uses TRBV10-3 and TRBJ2-2; D is perhaps TRBD1 (6 bases). In germline, CDR1 is ENHRY, CDR2 SYGVKD. This CDR3 is 16 amino acids long. V was pared by 0 bases and J by 5 bases, with 13 bases between. This CDR3 is CAISESGRGGTGELFF. The CDR3 nucleotides are TGTGCCATCAGTGAGTCGGGCAGGGGCGGAACCGGGGAGCTGTTTTTT.

This rearrangement joins TRBV27 to TRBJ1-6, with unresolved D. The germline V gene encodes CDR1 MNHEY and CDR2 SMNVEV (reference sequence). V was trimmed by 2 bases and J by 9 bases, leaving 11 bases between them. CDR3 length: 14 amino acids. CDR3 region: CASSLEYEGSPLHF. CDR3 DNA sequence: TGTGCCAGCAGTTTAGAATACGAGGGTTCACCCCTCCACTTT.

V gene TRBV5-4 combines with J gene TRBJ2-3, with D perhaps TRBD2 (6 bases). Germline CDR1 SGHNT, CDR2 YYREEE (reference sequence). The ends were cut back, 1 base at V and 4 bases at J, with 16 bases in the middle. The CDR3 is 16 residues long. CDR3 sequence (DNA): TGTGCCAGCAGCTTGCTGGTACCAGCGGGTCCAGATACGCAGTATTTT. As protein: CASSLLVPAGPDTQYF.

J is TRBJ2-7 and V is TRBV7-2; possible D gene TRBD2, 7 bases. The CDR3 is 19 amino acids. Germline V gene data show CDR1 as SGHTA and CDR2 as FQGNSA. With 2 bases removed from V and 2 bases from J, the gap between germline ends came to 25 bases. In DNA form, the CDR3 reads TGTGCCAGCAGCTTACCAAACACAGGGCGAAGAGGACTAGCCTACGAGCAGTACTTC. It translates to CASSLPNTGRRGLAYEQYF. The complete variable domain, with remaining parts taken from reference TRBV7-2 and TRBJ2-7, reads GAGVSQSPSNKVTEKGKDVELRCDPISGHTALYWYRQSLGQGLEFLIYFQGNSAPDKSGLPSDRFSAERTGGSVSTLTIQRTQQEDSAVYLCASSLPNTGRRGLAYEQYFGPGTRLTVT.